This is a list of T cell receptor beta chains from one sample in a study of T cell repertoires in cytomegalovirus infection. MiXCR, run by TCRdb on the reads, gives a single entry per CDR3 protein. The repertoire holds approximately 990,000 distinct CDR3 sequences, with approximately 30% as singletons. Antigen specificity for these receptors is unknown. The input for sequencing was cultured CD8+ T cells from PBMCs, taken from culture after CMV antigen stimulation. The receptors shown here come from a human donor in good health (CMV status not recorded). Some clones in this sample may be carry-over from other donors' samples. CDR3s include the opening cysteine and the closing phenylalanine or tryptophan. A D gene is named only where the DNA matches it firmly. A row's size may be missing; if present it is once, few, many or a size class.

14 | TRBJ1-1 | few | TRBV27 | NA | TGTGCCAGCAGCTTGGGTTGGATGAACACTGAAGCTTTCTTT | CASSLGWMNTEAFF
15 | TRBJ2-3 | NA | TRBV20-1 | NA | TGCAGTGCGGAGTGGGGGTCGGGGGGCACAGATACGCAGTATTTT | CSAEWGSGGTDTQYF
12 | TRBJ1-2 | many | TRBV7-9 | NA | TGTGCCAGCAGCTTGTGGGAGGATGGCTACACCTTC | CASSLWEDGYTF
16 | TRBJ2-1 | NA | TRBV15 | NA | TGTGCCACCAGCACCCGGGACACCTCTTCCTACAATGAGCAGTTCTTC | CATSTRDTSSYNEQFF
15 | TRBJ2-4 | many | TRBV7-8 | TRBD1 | TGTGCCAGCAGCTTAGGGCCGACAGGGCTGAACATTCAGTACTTC | CASSLGPTGLNIQYF
17 | TRBJ1-4 | few | TRBV7-9 | NA | TGTGCCAGCAGCCTCTCACCGGGACGTTCAACTAATGAAAAACTGTTTTTT | CASSLSPGRSTNEKLFF
15 | TRBJ1-1 | few | TRBV7-9 | NA | TGTGCCAGCAGCTTCGCTTGGGTGGGAGGGACTGAAGCTTTCTTT | CASSFAWVGGTEAFF
17 | TRBJ1-5 | many | TRBV12-5 | TRBD1 | TGTGCTAGTGGTTCCCTTTCAGGGGGCTATAGCAATCAGCCCCAGCATTTT | CASGSLSGGYSNQPQHF
16 | TRBJ2-7 | NA | TRBV29-1 | NA | TGCAGCGTTGTTACTTCCGGGACGAGGAGATCCTACGAGCAGTACTTC | CSVVTSGTRRSYEQYF
11 | TRBJ1-1 | many | TRBV6-2/TRBV6-3 | NA | TGTGCCAGCGGGCGGAGGACTGAAGCTTTCTTT | CASGRRTEAFF
15 | TRBJ2-6 | many | TRBV5-6 | NA | TGTGCCAGCAGCTCAAGAGGGTCTGGGGCCAACGTCCTGACTTTC | CASSSRGSGANVLTF
11 | TRBJ2-1 | many | TRBV7-8 | NA | TGTGCCAGCAGCTTAATCGATGAGCAGTTCTTC | CASSLIDEQFF
14 | TRBJ2-1 | few | TRBV4-2 | NA | TGTGCCAGCAGCCAAGAAAACTCAAACAATGAGCAGTTCTTC | CASSQENSNNEQFF
16 | TRBJ1-1 | NA | TRBV27 | NA | TGTGCCAGCAGTTTAAAAGGGGTTACAGTGAACACTGAAGCTTTCTTT | CASSLKGVTVNTEAFF
14 | TRBJ2-7 | NA | TRBV9 | NA | TGTGCCAGCAGCCCCGGAGCTCTACCCTACGAGCAGTACTTC | CASSPGALPYEQYF
15 | TRBJ2-7 | few | TRBV19 | NA | TGTGCCAGTAGTCTCCAGACGACGGAAGTCTACGAGCAGTACTTC | CASSLQTTEVYEQYF
14 | TRBJ1-2 | few | TRBV20-1 | NA | TGCAGTGCTAGTTCGGGGATGGATAACTATGGCTACACCTTC | CSASSGMDNYGYTF
13 | TRBJ2-7 | NA | TRBV6-5 | NA | TGTGCCAGCAGTTATAACGAGGGTTACGAGCAGTACTTC | CASSYNEGYEQYF
15 | TRBJ2-7 | NA | TRBV2 | TRBD1 | TGTGCCAGCAGTAGCCCGACAGGGAGCTCCTACGAGCAGTACTTC | CASSSPTGSSYEQYF
19 | TRBJ1-6 | few | TRBV4-1 | NA | TGCGCCAGCAGCCAACACGACCTAAACTTAGGTTCCTATAATTCACCCCTCCACTTT | CASSQHDLNLGSYNSPLHF
16 | TRBJ2-2 | once | TRBV27 | TRBD1 | TGTGCCAGCAGTTTATTACAGGGGGTAGGCACCGGGGAGCTGTTTTTT | CASSLLQGVGTGELFF
14 | TRBJ2-5 | NA | TRBV6-1 | NA | TGTGCCAGCACCAAGACGGGAGAAACAGAGACCCAGTACTTC | CASTKTGETETQYF
16 | TRBJ1-1 | few | TRBV12-3/TRBV12-4 | NA | TGTGCCAGCAGTCCCCTCGGGGAAGGGGTAAACACTGAAGCTTTCTTT | CASSPLGEGVNTEAFF
15 | TRBJ2-7 | NA | TRBV2 | NA | TGTGCCTTACATCCCTCTGACGAGACAGCCTACGAGCAGTACTTC | CALHPSDETAYEQYF
13 | TRBJ1-2 | NA | TRBV4-1 | NA | TGCGCCAGCAGCCAAGTGTCGGACTATGGCTACACCTTC | CASSQVSDYGYTF
15 | TRBJ1-2 | NA | TRBV19 | NA | TGTGCCAGTAGTAGAAGGAGAGATGCTAACTATGGCTACACCTTC | CASSRRRDANYGYTF
15 | TRBJ1-1 | NA | TRBV6-6 | NA | TGTGCCAGCATTCCTATCCCGGGGGCGCGAACTGAAGCTTTCTTT | CASIPIPGARTEAFF
15 | TRBJ2-1 | few | TRBV6-1 | NA | TGTGCCAGCAGCAACGGGGGGCTAGTCTTCAATGAGCAGTTCTTC | CASSNGGLVFNEQFF
15 | TRBJ2-1 | NA | TRBV28 | TRBD1 | TGTGCCAGCACTACCGACAGGGGGGAAGTCAATGAGCAGTTCTTC | CASTTDRGEVNEQFF
13 | TRBJ1-2 | few | TRBV6-2/TRBV6-3 | TRBD1 | TGTGCCAGCAGTTACGACAGGGGCTATGGCTACACCTTC | CASSYDRGYGYTF
13 | TRBJ2-5 | NA | TRBV27 | NA | TGTGCCAGCAGTTTATACTTCAGAGAGACCCAGTACTTC | CASSLYFRETQYF
15 | TRBJ1-6 | NA | TRBV7-8 | NA | TGTGCCAGCAAGTCTGGGAGCTCCTATAATTCACCCCTCCACTTT | CASKSGSSYNSPLHF
13 | TRBJ2-1 | NA | TRBV6-6 | TRBD1 | TGTGCCAGCAGCCCACAGGGGCGGGATGAGCAGTTCTTC | CASSPQGRDEQFF
13 | TRBJ1-2 | NA | TRBV27 | NA | TGTGCCAGCAGACAGGGAGCTAACTATGGCTACACCTTC | CASRQGANYGYTF
16 | TRBJ1-5 | NA | TRBV7-6 | TRBD1 | TGTGCCAGCAGCCCAACAGGGGGCCCCACCAATCAGCCCCAGCATTTT | CASSPTGGPTNQPQHF
15 | TRBJ2-7 | NA | TRBV7-6 | NA | TGTGCCAGCTCGGAGGGACAGTACAATTCCTACGAGCAGTACTTC | CASSEGQYNSYEQYF
16 | TRBJ2-1 | NA | TRBV11-2 | NA | TGTGCCAGCAGCTCAGAAAGGGGGGACTACTACAATGAGCAGTTCTTC | CASSSERGDYYNEQFF
18 | TRBJ2-7 | NA | TRBV6-1 | TRBD1 | TGTGCCAGCAGTGAGTTTCCTCAGGACAGGGGGCGCATCTACGAGCAGTACTTC | CASSEFPQDRGRIYEQYF
19 | TRBJ2-3 | NA | TRBV7-2 | TRBD2 | TGTGCCAGCAGCTTAGCGCCTAGCGGGGGACGCCTTAGCACAGATACGCAGTATTTT | CASSLAPSGGRLSTDTQYF
17 | TRBJ2-1 | NA | TRBV7-2 | TRBD1 | TGTGCCAGCAGCTTAGGTGGTGGACAGGGGTCCTACAATGAGCAGTTCTTC | CASSLGGGQGSYNEQFF
15 | TRBJ1-3 | many | TRBV7-2 | NA | TGTGCCAGCAGCTCCACCGGGACACCGCGAAACACCATATATTTT | CASSSTGTPRNTIYF
15 | TRBJ1-4 | NA | TRBV7-8 | TRBD1 | TGTGCCAGCAGCCCTTTGGGACAGGGGAGTGAAAAACTGTTTTTT | CASSPLGQGSEKLFF
17 | TRBJ2-3 | NA | TRBV7-6 | TRBD2 | TGTGCCAGCAGCCCTAAGGGAGGGGCGGAGCAGGCAGATACGCAGTATTTT | CASSPKGGAEQADTQYF
14 | TRBJ1-2 | few | TRBV6-5 | NA | TGTGCCAGCAGAGAGGGACGGTTAAACTATGGCTACACCTTC | CASREGRLNYGYTF